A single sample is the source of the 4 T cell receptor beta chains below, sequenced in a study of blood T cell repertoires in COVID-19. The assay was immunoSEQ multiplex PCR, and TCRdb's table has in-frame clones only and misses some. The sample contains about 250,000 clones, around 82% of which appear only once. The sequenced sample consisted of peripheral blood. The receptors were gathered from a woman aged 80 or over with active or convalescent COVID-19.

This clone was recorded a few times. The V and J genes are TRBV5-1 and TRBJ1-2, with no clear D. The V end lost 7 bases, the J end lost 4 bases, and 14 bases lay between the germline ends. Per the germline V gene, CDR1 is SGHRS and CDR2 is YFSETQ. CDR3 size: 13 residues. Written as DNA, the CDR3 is TGCGCCAGCGCTATCCCCGGGAGCTATGGCTACACCTTC. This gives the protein CASAIPGSYGYTF.

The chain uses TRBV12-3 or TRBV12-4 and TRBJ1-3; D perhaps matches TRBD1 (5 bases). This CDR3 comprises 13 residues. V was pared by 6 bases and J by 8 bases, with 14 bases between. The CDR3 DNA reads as TGTGCCAGCAGGGTGGGCTGGGGGGACACCATATATTTT. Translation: CASRVGWGDTIYF.

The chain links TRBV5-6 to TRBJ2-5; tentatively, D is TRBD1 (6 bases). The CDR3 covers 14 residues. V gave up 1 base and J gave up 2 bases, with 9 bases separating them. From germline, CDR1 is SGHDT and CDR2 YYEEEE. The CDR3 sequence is CASSLRDRQETQYF. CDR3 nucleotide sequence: TGTGCCAGCAGCTTGAGAGACAGGCAAGAGACCCAGTACTTC.

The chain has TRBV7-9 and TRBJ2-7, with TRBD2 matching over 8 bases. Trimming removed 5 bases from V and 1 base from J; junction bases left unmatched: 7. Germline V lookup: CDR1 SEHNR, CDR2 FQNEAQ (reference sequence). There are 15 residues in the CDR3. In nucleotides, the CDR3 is TGTGCCAGCAGCCCCGGGAGGGGCATATCCTACGAGCAGTACTTC. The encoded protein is CASSPGRGISYEQYF.